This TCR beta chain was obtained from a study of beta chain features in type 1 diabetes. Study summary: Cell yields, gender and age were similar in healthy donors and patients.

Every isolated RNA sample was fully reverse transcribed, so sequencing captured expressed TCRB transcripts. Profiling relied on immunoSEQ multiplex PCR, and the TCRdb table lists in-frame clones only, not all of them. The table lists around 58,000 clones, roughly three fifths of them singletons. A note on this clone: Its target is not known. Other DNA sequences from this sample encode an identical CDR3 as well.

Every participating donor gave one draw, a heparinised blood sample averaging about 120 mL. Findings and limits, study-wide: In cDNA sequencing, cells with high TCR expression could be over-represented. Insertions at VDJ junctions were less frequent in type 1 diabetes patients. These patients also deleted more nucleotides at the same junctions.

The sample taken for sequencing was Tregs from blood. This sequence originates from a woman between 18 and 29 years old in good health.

The CDR3 spells CASSPSGLAGGNEQFF. The CDR3 DNA is TGTGCCAGCTCACCGTCGGGACTAGCGGGGGGGAATGAGCAGTTCTTC. The chain couples TRBV18 to TRBJ2-1; 16 bases are a match to TRBD2. This CDR3 spans 16 amino acids. Germline V gene sequence: CDR1 KGHSH, CDR2 LQKENI. V lost 3 bases, J lost 7 bases, and 3 bases stayed unmatched.